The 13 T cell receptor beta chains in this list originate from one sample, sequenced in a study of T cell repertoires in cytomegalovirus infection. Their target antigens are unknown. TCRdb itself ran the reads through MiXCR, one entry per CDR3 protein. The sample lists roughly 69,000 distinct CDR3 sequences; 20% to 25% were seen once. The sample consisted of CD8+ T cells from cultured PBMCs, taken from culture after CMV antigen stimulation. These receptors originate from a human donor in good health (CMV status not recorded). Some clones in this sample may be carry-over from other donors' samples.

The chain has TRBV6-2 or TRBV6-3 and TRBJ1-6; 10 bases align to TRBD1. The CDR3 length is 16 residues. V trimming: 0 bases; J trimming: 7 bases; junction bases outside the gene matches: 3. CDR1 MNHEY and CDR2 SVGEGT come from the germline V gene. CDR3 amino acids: CASSYSGTGANSPLHF. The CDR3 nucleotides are TGTGCCAGCAGTTACTCCGGGACAGGGGCGAATTCACCCCTCCACTTT.

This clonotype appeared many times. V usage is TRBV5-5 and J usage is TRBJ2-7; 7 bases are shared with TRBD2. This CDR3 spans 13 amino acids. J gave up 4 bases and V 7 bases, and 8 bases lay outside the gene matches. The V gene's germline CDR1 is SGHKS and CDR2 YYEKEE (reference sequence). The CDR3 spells CASRLAGDYEQYF. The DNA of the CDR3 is TGTGCCAGCCGATTGGCGGGGGATTACGAGCAGTACTTC.

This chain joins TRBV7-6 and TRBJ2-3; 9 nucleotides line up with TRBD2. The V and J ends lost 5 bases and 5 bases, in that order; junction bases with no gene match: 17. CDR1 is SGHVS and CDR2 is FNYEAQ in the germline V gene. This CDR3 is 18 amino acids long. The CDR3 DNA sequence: TGTGCCAGCAGCCTTAGACCCTTAGCGGGGGTCGGTAGAGATACGCAGTATTTT. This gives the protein CASSLRPLAGVGRDTQYF.

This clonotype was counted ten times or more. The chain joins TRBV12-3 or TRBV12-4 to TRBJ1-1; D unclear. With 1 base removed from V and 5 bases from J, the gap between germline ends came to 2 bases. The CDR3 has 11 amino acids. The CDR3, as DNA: TGTGCCAGCAGTTTAGGAACTGAAGCTTTCTTT. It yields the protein CASSLGTEAFF.

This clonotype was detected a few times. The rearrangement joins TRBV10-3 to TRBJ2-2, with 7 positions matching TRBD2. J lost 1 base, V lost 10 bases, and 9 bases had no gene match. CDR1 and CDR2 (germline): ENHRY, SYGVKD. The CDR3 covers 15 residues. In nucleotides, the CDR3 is TGTGCCACCAAGATCGAGCGGGGGAACACCGGGGAGCTGTTTTTT. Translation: CATKIERGNTGELFF.

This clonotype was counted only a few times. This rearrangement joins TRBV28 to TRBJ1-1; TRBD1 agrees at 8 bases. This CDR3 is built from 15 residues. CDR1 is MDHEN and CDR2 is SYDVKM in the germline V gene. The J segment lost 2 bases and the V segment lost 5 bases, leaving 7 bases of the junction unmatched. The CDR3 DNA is TGTGCCAGCAGTCTGTCCAGGGGGCTCAACACTGAAGCTTTCTTT. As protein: CASSLSRGLNTEAFF.

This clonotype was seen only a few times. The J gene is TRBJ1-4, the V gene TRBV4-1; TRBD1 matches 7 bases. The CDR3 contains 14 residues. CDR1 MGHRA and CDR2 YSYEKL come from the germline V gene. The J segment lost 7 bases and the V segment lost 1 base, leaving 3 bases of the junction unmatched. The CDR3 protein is CASSQGQGREKLFF. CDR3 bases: TGCGCCAGCAGCCAAGGACAGGGCCGTGAAAAACTGTTTTTT.

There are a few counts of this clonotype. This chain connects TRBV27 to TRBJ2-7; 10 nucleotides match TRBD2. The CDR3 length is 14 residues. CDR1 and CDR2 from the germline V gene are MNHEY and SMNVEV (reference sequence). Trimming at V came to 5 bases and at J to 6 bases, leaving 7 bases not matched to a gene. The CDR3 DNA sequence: TGTGCCAGCAGTAGAGCGGGGGGGCTGATCGAGCAGTACTTC. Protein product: CASSRAGGLIEQYF.

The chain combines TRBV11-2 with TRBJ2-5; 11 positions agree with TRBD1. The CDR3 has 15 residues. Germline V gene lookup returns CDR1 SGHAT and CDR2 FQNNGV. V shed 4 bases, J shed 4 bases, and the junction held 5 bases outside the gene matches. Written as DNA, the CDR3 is TGTGCCAGCAGCTCCGCCGGGACAGGGGGAGAGACCCAGTACTTC. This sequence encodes CASSSAGTGGETQYF.

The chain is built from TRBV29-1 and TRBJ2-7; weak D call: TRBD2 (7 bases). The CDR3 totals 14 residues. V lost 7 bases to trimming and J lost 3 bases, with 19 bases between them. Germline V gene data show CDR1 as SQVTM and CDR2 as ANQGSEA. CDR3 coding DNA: TGCAGCGCGAAAGGGGGACTAACAGGCTACGAGCAGTACTTC. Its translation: CSAKGGLTGYEQYF.

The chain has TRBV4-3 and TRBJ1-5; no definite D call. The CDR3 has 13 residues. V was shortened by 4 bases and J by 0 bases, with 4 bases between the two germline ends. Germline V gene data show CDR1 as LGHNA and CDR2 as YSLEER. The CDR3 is CASSLTSNQPQHF. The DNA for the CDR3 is TGCGCCAGCAGCCTTACTAGCAATCAGCCCCAGCATTTT.

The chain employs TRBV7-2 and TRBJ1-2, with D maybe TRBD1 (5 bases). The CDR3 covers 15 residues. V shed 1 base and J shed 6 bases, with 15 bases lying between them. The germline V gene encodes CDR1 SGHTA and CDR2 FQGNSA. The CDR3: CASSLGGGAGNGYTF. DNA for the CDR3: TGTGCCAGCAGCTTAGGGGGCGGGGCAGGGAATGGCTACACCTTC.

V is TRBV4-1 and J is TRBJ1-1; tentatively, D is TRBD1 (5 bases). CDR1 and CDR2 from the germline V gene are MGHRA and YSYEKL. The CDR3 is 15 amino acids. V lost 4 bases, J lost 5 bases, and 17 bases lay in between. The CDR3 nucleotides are TGCGCCAGCAGCCTCCGGGACGGCTCGGGGACTGAAGCTTTCTTT. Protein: CASSLRDGSGTEAFF.